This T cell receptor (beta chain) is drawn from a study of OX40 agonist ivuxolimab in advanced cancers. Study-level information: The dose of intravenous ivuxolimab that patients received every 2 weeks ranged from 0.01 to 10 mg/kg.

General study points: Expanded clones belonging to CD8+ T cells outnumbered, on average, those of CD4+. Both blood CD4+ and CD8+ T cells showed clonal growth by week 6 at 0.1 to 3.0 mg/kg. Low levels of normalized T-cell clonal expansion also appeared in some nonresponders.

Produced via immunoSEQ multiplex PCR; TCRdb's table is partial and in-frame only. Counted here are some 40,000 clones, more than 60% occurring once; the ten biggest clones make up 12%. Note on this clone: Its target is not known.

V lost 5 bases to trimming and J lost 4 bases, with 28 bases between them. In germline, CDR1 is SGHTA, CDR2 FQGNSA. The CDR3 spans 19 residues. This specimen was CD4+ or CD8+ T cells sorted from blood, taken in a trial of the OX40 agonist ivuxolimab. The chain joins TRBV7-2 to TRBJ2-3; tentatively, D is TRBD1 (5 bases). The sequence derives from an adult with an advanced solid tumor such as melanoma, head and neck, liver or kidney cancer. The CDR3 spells CASSLPSTGWGKGPDTQYF. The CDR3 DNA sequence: TGTGCCAGCAGCCTCCCTAGTACAGGCTGGGGTAAGGGTCCAGATACGCAGTATTTT. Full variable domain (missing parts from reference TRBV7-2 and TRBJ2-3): GAGVSQSPSNKVTEKGKDVELRCDPISGHTALYWYRQSLGQGLEFLIYFQGNSAPDKSGLPSDRFSAERTGGSVSTLTIQRTQQEDSAVYLCASSLPSTGWGKGPDTQYFGPGTRLTVL.